Listed below are T cell receptor beta chains from one sample, sequenced in a study of blood T cell repertoires in COVID-19. Some clones are missing from TCRdb's copy, which holds only in-frame ones; the method was immunoSEQ multiplex PCR. The repertoire consists of some 250,000 clones, with roughly 86% occurring once and the leading ten covering under 0.95%. The sequencing input was peripheral blood. These receptors were obtained from a young woman with acute or convalescent COVID-19. Both conserved end residues are part of each CDR3.

v_call | cdr3_length | cdr3_aa
TRBV2 | 13 | CASRLDMNTEAFF
TRBV10-1 | 13 | CASSEAGMKTQYF
TRBV19 | 13 | CASSIETYSPLHF
TRBV18 | 14 | CASSPPDTAYEQYF
TRBV4-1 | 19 | CASSQQANAGGPSTDTQYF
TRBV10-3 | 13 | CAISGDRSSPLHF
TRBV7-9 | 15 | CATQPSGRAMDTQYF
TRBV6-2/TRBV6-3 | 17 | CASSYVLLAGAYNEQFF
TRBV6-4 | 15 | CASSEGGQGHNEQFF
TRBV7-7 | 13 | CATGGFGTDTQYF
TRBV23-1 | 18 | CARKAGTSGRAAHNEQFF
TRBV5-6 | 16 | CASNSASAGGYNEQFF
TRBV13 | 14 | CASSFGLAGHEQYF
TRBV11-2 | 17 | CASSPTGHRGRGYGYTF
TRBV6-2/TRBV6-3 | 16 | CASSLSEGQVSYEQYF
TRBV27 | 14 | CASSLRDRVNEQFF
TRBV30 | 11 | CAWRFDRSYTF
TRBV30 | 11 | CAWSVQATQYF
TRBV18 | 13 | CASGGGAGEKLFF
TRBV18 | 13 | CASRPGVKDTQYF
TRBV19 | 13 | CASRGGKNSPLHF
TRBV4-1 | 12 | CASSQGPSVQYF
TRBV19 | 16 | CASSSLRDRGNQPQHF
TRBV7-8 | 17 | CASSPSGRGNSGNTIYF
TRBV24-1 | 14 | CATSAGQAQETQYF
TRBV11-3 | 17 | CASSTGGGLAVYNEQFF
TRBV20-1 | 17 | CSASSQDSSSGANVLTF
TRBV18 | 19 | CASSPPPWISSGRDNEQFF
TRBV19 | 16 | CASSRMEAGERNEQFF
TRBV6-2/TRBV6-3 | 17 | CASSRGTSGSLGDTQYF
TRBV5-4 | 14 | CASSPLATQETQYF
TRBV24-1 | 14 | CATSDPDRGYGYTF
TRBV5-1 | 16 | CASSSGGTGSTDTQYF
TRBV19 | 17 | CASNRIVGGMGWGEQFF
TRBV5-8 | 16 | CASSRNTGLSTDTQYF
TRBV5-1 | 16 | CASSLPGQGRIDGYTF
TRBV5-1 | 17 | CASSLGVTSGRKGEQFF
TRBV24-1 | 14 | CATSAAGSYNEQFF
TRBV7-9 | 14 | CASSEAGTGYGYTF
TRBV12-5 | 13 | CASGVLAGHEQFF
TRBV5-5 | 13 | CASRGWGTYEQYF
TRBV14 | 14 | CASSHGHFTGELFF
TRBV12-5 | 13 | CASGLTGAIGYTF